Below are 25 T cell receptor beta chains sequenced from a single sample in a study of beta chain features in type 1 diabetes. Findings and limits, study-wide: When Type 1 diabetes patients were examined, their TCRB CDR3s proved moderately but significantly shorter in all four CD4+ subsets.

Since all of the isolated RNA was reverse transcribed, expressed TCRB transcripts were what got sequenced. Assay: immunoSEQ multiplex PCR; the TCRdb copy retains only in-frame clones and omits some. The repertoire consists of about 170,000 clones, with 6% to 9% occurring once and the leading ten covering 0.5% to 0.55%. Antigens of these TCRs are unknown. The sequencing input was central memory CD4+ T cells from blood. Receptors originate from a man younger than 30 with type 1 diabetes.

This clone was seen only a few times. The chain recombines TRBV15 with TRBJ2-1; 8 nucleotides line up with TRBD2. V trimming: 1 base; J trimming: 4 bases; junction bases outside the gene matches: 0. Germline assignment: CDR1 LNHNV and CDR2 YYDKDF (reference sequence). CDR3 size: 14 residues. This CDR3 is CATSRGGGYNEQFF. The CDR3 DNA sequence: TGTGCCACCAGCAGAGGCGGGGGGTACAATGAGCAGTTCTTC.

In DNA form, the CDR3 reads TGTGCCAGCAGCCCCGGGACAGGCTACGAGCAGTACTTC. Its translation is CASSPGTGYEQYF. This chain uses TRBV6-4 with TRBJ2-7; 8 bases agree with TRBD1. The germline V gene encodes CDR1 MRHNA and CDR2 SNTAGT. The CDR3 totals 13 residues. J was trimmed by 3 bases and V by 6 bases; bases with no gene match: 4.

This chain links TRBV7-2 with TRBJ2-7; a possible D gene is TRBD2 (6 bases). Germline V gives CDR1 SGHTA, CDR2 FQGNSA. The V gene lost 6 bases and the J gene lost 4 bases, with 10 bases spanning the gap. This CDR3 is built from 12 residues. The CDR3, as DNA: TGTGCCAGCAGTAAGACTAGGTACGAGCAGTACTTC. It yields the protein CASSKTRYEQYF.

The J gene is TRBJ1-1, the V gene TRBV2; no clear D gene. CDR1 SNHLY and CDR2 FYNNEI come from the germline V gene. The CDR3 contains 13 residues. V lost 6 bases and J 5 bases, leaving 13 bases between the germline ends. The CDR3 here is CASSLVPRTEAFF. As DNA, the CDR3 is TGTGCCAGCAGCCTAGTACCAAGGACTGAAGCTTTCTTT.

The CDR3: CASSPGTGIEQYF. The CDR3 DNA reads TGTGCCAGCTCACCAGGTACAGGGATCGAGCAGTACTTC. The chain combines TRBV18 with TRBJ2-7, with D possibly matching TRBD1 (6 bases). Between the trimmed V and J ends, which lost 2 bases and 6 bases, there was a span of 11 bases. Looked up from germline, CDR1 is KGHSH and CDR2 is LQKENI. The CDR3 covers 13 residues. The whole variable domain, remainder taken from reference TRBV18 and TRBJ2-7, is NAGVMQNPRHLVRRRGQEARLRCSPMKGHSHVYWYRQLPEEGLKFMVYLQKENIIDESGMPKERFSAEFPKEGPSILRIQQVVRGDSAAYFCASSPGTGIEQYFGPGTRLTVT.

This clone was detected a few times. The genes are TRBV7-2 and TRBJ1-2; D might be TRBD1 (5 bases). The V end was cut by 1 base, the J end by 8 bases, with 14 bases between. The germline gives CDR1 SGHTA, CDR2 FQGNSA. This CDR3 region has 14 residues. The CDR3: CASSLVAAPGGYTF. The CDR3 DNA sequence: TGTGCCAGCAGCTTAGTTGCAGCCCCAGGGGGCTACACCTTC.

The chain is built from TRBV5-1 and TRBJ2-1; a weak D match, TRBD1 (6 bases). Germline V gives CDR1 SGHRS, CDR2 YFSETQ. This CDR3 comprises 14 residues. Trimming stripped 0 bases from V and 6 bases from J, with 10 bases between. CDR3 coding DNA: TGCGCCAGCAGCTTGGAATCAGGGGTCAATGAGCAGTTCTTC. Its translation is CASSLESGVNEQFF.

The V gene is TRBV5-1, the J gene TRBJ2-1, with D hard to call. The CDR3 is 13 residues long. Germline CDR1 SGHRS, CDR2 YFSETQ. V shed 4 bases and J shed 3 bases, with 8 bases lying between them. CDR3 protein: CASSRADYNEQFF. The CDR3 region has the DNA TGCGCCAGCAGCCGCGCCGACTACAATGAGCAGTTCTTC.

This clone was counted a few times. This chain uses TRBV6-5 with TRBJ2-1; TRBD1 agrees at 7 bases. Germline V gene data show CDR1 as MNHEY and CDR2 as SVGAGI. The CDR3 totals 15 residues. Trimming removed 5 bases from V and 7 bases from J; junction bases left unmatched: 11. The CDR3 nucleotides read TGTGCCAGCAGTCCCCGGGACAGAATGGCTAATGAGCAGTTCTTC. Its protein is CASSPRDRMANEQFF.

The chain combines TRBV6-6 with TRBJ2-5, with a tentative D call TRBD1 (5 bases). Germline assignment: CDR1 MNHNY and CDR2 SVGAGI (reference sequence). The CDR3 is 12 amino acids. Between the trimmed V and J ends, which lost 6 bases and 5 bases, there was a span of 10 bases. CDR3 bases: TGTGCCAGCAGCCGACCAGGGGAGACCCAGTACTTC. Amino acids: CASSRPGETQYF.

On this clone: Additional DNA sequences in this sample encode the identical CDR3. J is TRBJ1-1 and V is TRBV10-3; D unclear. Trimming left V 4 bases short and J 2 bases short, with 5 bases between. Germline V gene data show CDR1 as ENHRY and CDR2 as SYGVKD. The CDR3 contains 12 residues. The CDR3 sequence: CAISASNTEAFF. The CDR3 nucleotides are TGTGCCATCAGTGCCAGTAACACTGAAGCTTTCTTT.

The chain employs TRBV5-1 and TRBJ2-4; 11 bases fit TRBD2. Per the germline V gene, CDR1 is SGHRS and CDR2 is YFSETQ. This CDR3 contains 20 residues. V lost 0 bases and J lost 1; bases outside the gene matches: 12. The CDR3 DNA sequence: TGCGCCAGCAGCTTGGATACTAGCGGGAGTTTCGGGGCGGCCAAAAACATTCAGTACTTC. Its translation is CASSLDTSGSFGAAKNIQYF.

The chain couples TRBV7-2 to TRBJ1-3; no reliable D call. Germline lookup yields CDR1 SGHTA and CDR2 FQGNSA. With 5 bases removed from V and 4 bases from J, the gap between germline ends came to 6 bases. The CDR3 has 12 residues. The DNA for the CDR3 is TGTGCCAGCAGCCAACAGGGAAACACCATATATTTT. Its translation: CASSQQGNTIYF.

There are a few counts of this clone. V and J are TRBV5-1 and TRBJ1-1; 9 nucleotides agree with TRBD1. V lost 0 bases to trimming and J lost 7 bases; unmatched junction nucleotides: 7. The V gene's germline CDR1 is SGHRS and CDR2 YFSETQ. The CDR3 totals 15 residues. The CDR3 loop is CASSLDIRTGDEAFF. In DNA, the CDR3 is TGCGCCAGCAGCTTGGATATCCGGACAGGGGATGAAGCTTTCTTT.

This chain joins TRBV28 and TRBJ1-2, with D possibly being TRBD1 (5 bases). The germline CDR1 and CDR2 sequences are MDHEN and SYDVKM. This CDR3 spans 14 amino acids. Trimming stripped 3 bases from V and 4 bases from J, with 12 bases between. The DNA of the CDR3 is TGTGCCAGCAGTTTCGGGGGAAAGAGCTATGGCTACACCTTC. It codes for CASSFGGKSYGYTF.

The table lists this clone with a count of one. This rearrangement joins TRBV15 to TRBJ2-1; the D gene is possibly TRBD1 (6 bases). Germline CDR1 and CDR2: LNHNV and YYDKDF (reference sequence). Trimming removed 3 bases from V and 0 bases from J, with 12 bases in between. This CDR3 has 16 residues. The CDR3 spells CATSRGAGLSYNEQFF. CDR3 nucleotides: TGTGCCACCAGCAGGGGGGCGGGCCTCTCCTACAATGAGCAGTTCTTC.

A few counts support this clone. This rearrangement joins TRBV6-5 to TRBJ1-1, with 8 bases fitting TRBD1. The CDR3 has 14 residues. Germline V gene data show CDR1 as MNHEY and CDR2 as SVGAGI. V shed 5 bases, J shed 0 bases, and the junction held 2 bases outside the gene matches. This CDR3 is CASSTQGVNTEAFF. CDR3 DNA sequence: TGTGCCAGCAGTACACAGGGGGTGAACACTGAAGCTTTCTTT.

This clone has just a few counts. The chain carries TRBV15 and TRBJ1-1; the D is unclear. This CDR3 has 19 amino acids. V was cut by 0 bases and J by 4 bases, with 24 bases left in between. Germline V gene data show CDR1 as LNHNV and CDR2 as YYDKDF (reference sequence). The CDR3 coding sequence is TGTGCCACCAGCAGAGATAGCGTACGTTTTGGGTTCGGCGGCACTGAAGCTTTCTTT. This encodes CATSRDSVRFGFGGTEAFF.

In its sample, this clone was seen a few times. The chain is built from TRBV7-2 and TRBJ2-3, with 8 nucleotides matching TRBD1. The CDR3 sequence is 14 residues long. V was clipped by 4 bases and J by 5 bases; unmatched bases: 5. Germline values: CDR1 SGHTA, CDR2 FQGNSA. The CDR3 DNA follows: TGTGCCAGCAGCTCCCAGGGGGCCGGAGATACGCAGTATTTT. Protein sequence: CASSSQGAGDTQYF.

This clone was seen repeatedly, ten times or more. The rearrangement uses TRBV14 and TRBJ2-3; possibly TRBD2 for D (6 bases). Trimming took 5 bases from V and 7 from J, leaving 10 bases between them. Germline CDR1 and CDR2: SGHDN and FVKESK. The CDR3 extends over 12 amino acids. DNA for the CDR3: TGTGCCAGCAGCTTAGCGGCAAATACGCAGTATTTT. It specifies CASSLAANTQYF.

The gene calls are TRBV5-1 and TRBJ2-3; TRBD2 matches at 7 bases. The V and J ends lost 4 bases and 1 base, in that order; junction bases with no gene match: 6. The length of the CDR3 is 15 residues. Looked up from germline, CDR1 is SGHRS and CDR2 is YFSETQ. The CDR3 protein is CASSTSGARTDTQYF. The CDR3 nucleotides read TGCGCCAGCAGCACGAGCGGGGCCCGCACAGATACGCAGTATTTT.

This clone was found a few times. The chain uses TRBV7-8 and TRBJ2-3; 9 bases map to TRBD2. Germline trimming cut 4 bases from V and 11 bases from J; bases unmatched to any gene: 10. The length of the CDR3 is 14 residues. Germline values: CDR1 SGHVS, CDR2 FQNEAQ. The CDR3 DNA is TGTGCCAGCAGCTCGGGACTAGCTACCGAAAAGCAGTATTTT. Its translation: CASSSGLATEKQYF. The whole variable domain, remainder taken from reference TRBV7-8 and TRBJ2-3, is GAGVSQSPRYKVAKRGQDVALRCDPISGHVSLFWYQQALGQGPEFLTYFQNEAQLDKSGLPSDRFFAERPEGSVSTLKIQRTQQEDSAVYLCASSSGLATEKQYFGPGTRLTVL.

The CDR3 loop reads CSVEEGANEKLFF. The CDR3 DNA reads as TGCAGCGTTGAGGAGGGAGCTAATGAAAAACTGTTTTTT. The gene calls are TRBV29-1 and TRBJ1-4; D is unclear. Germline CDR1 is SQVTM and CDR2 is ANQGSEA. The CDR3 runs to 13 residues. V was trimmed by 3 bases and J by 3 bases, leaving 8 bases between them.

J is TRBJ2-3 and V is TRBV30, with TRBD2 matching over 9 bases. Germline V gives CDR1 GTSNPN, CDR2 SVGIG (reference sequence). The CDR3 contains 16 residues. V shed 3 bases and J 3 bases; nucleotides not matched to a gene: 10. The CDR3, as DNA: TGTGCCTGGAGCGAGGGACTAGCTCCTTCGACAGATACGCAGTATTTT. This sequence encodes CAWSEGLAPSTDTQYF.

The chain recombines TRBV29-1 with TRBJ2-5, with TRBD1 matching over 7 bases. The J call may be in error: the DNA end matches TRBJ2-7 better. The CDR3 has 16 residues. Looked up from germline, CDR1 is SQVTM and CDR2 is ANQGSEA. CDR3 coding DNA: TGCAGCGTTGCCCCCAAGTCGACAGGGATTACGTACGAGCAGTACTTC. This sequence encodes CSVAPKSTGITYEQYF.